This passage covers 29 T cell receptor beta chains from one sample sequenced in a study of blood T cell repertoires in COVID-19. The data were produced by immunoSEQ multiplex PCR, yet TCRdb's version contains in-frame clones alone and is incomplete. The table includes tens of thousands of clones, 65% to 85% detected once. Sequencing was carried out using peripheral blood. The receptors stem from a human donor in a cohort sampled during active COVID-19.

The chain joins TRBV4-1 to TRBJ2-1, with 9 nucleotides matching TRBD1. The germline gives CDR1 MGHRA, CDR2 YSYEKL. The CDR3 loop spans 16 amino acids. The ends lost 1 base at V and 7 bases at J; junction bases unmatched: 8. This CDR3 reads CASSQADRGDYNEQFF. DNA for the CDR3: TGCGCCAGCAGCCAAGCTGACAGGGGGGATTATAATGAGCAGTTCTTC.

The chain carries TRBV6-1 and TRBJ2-7; D gene uncertain. Trimming left V 0 bases short and J 2 bases short, with 8 bases between. CDR1 and CDR2 (germline): MNHNS, SASEGT. There are 14 residues in the CDR3. The chain's CDR3 is CASSEAGTAYEQYF. As DNA, the CDR3 is TGTGCCAGCAGTGAAGCGGGCACAGCCTACGAGCAGTACTTC.

The chain combines TRBV28 with TRBJ1-3; D not certain. V gave up 6 bases and J gave up 7 bases, with 22 bases separating them. In germline, CDR1 is MDHEN, CDR2 SYDVKM. This CDR3 has 16 residues. CDR3 sequence reads: CASRTNGRPMRNTIYF. The DNA for the CDR3 is TGTGCCAGCAGAACGAACGGCAGACCGATGAGGAACACCATATATTTT.

The chain employs TRBV2 and TRBJ2-3; TRBD1 matches at 8 bases. This CDR3 comprises 14 residues. Trimming cost V 6 bases and J 2 bases; bases outside gene matches: 4. CDR1 and CDR2 from the germline V gene are SNHLY and FYNNEI. The CDR3 loop reads CASRRQGATDTQYF. The CDR3 nucleotides read TGTGCCAGCAGAAGGCAGGGGGCCACAGATACGCAGTATTTT.

The rearrangement links TRBV5-1 to TRBJ2-7, with a tentative D call TRBD1 (6 bases). V was cut by 4 bases and J by 3 bases, with 20 bases left in between. There are 16 residues in the CDR3. CDR1 is SGHRS, CDR2 YFSETQ, per germline. CDR3 coding DNA: TGCGCCAGCAGCGGGGACCCGGGACAAGCTCTCTACGAGCAGTACTTC. Translated: CASSGDPGQALYEQYF. The full variable domain, completed using reference TRBV5-1 and TRBJ2-7, is KAGVTQTPRYLIKTRGQQVTLSCSPISGHRSVSWYQQTPGQGLQFLFEYFSETQRNKGNFPGRFSGRQFSNSRSEMNVSTLELGDSALYLCASSGDPGQALYEQYFGPGTRLTVT.

This clone has only one observation. This chain uses TRBV4-2 with TRBJ2-2; tentative D call: TRBD2 (7 bases). V was cut by 0 bases and J by 3 bases, with 14 bases left in between. In germline, CDR1 is LGHNA, CDR2 YNFKEQ. This CDR3 contains 17 residues. The CDR3 DNA follows: TGTGCCAGCAGCCAAGATTATCGGGGGGCTGACACCGGGGAGCTGTTTTTT. It specifies CASSQDYRGADTGELFF.

The CDR3 sequence: CASSLVPQGNSPLHF. For the CDR3, the DNA is TGTGCCAGCAGCTTAGTGCCACAGGGGAATTCACCCCTCCACTTT. V and J are TRBV11-3 and TRBJ1-6, with 7 bases fitting TRBD1. J lost 7 bases, V lost 1 base, and 4 bases had no gene match. The CDR3 sequence is 15 residues long. Germline loops: CDR1 SGHNT, CDR2 YENEEA.

V is TRBV10-3 and J is TRBJ2-2; 11 bases are a match to TRBD2. Germline-derived CDR1 and CDR2 are ENHRY and SYGVKD. The CDR3 contains 16 residues. Trimming removed 6 bases from V and 3 bases from J; junction bases left unmatched: 6. In DNA form, the CDR3 reads TGTGCCATCAGCCGGGGACTAGCGGAATACACCGGGGAGCTGTTTTTT. It specifies CAISRGLAEYTGELFF.

The chain recombines TRBV14 with TRBJ2-1; TRBD2 aligns across 15 bases. Germline V gene sequence: CDR1 SGHDN, CDR2 FVKESK. V shed 1 base and J 7 bases; nucleotides not matched to a gene: 5. The length of the CDR3 is 17 residues. In DNA form, the CDR3 reads TGTGCCAGCAGCCAAGTAGGGACTAGCGGGGGGAGGAATGAGCAGTTCTTC. It translates to CASSQVGTSGGRNEQFF.

The genes are TRBV29-1 and TRBJ1-2; tentative D call: TRBD1 (6 bases). Trimming shortened V by 6 bases and J by 5 bases, and 13 bases separated the two germline ends. This CDR3 has 12 amino acids. Germline CDR1 is SQVTM and CDR2 is ANQGSEA. DNA for the CDR3: TGCAGCGTGGGCGGGGACACTTATGGCTACACCTTC. Translation gives CSVGGDTYGYTF.

This sequence joins TRBV5-6 and TRBJ2-7; a possible D gene is TRBD2 (6 bases). The V and J ends lost 0 bases and 2 bases respectively, with 9 bases between them. The CDR3 consists of 14 residues. CDR1 is SGHDT and CDR2 is YYEEEE in the germline V gene. The CDR3 nucleotides are TGTGCCAGCAGCTTGGGCGGGGATCCCTACGAGCAGTACTTC. Translating gives CASSLGGDPYEQYF.

The chain has TRBV2 and TRBJ2-5; 15 bases map to TRBD2. Germline values: CDR1 SNHLY, CDR2 FYNNEI. CDR3 length: 17 amino acids. Germline trimming cut 6 bases from V and 3 bases from J; bases unmatched to any gene: 8. CDR3 nucleotides: TGTGCCAGCAGCACCAGGACTAGCGGGGGGGGAAAAGAGACCCAGTACTTC. It translates to CASSTRTSGGGKETQYF.

The rearrangement links TRBV6-6 to TRBJ2-5; TRBD1 matches at 9 bases. This CDR3 is built from 14 residues. Germline lookup yields CDR1 MNHNY and CDR2 SVGAGI (reference sequence). Trimming took 6 bases from V and 5 from J; bases not matched to a gene: 7. CDR3 region: CASSSRDRAETQYF. In DNA, the CDR3 is TGTGCCAGCAGCTCCCGGGACAGGGCGGAGACCCAGTACTTC.

This chain uses TRBV7-9 with TRBJ2-2; weak D call: TRBD1 (6 bases). CDR3 length: 17 amino acids. CDR1 SEHNR and CDR2 FQNEAQ come from the germline V gene (reference sequence). With 0 bases removed from V and 3 bases from J, the gap between germline ends came to 14 bases. DNA for the CDR3: TGTGCCAGCAGCTTAGCCTTCGGGACAACATACACCGGGGAGCTGTTTTTT. Translating it yields CASSLAFGTTYTGELFF.

The chain has TRBV7-3 and TRBJ2-3; TRBD2 aligns across 15 bases. V shed 5 bases, J shed 4 bases, and the junction held 1 base outside the gene matches. The CDR3 loop spans 15 amino acids. CDR1 and CDR2 (germline): SGHTA, FQGTGA. The CDR3 coding sequence is TGTGCCAGCAGCCGGACTAGCGGGGGGGCAGATACGCAGTATTTT. Its protein is CASSRTSGGADTQYF.

The chain joins TRBV15 to TRBJ2-7; D might be TRBD1 (7 bases). CDR1 and CDR2 (germline): LNHNV, YYDKDF (reference sequence). There are 15 residues in the CDR3. V gave up 0 bases and J gave up 5 bases, with 14 bases separating them. The CDR3 region has the DNA TGTGCCACCAGCAGAGACAGGGGGGCAATAAACGAGCAGTACTTC. The encoded protein is CATSRDRGAINEQYF. Combining the CDR3 with reference TRBV15 and TRBJ2-7 gives the whole variable domain DAMVIQNPRYQVTQFGKPVTLSCSQTLNHNVMYWYQQKSSQAPKLLFHYYDKDFNNEADTPDNFQSRRPNTSFCFLDIRSPGLGDTAMYLCATSRDRGAINEQYFGPGTRLTVT.

This clone has just one count. V gene TRBV5-6 combines with J gene TRBJ2-3, with TRBD1 matching 7 bases. Germline CDR1 is SGHDT and CDR2 is YYEEEE. The CDR3 covers 12 residues. V lost 4 bases and J lost 4; bases outside the gene matches: 0. The CDR3 bases are TGTGCCAGCAGCACAGGGGCAGATACGCAGTATTTT. It is translated as CASSTGADTQYF.

The chain carries TRBV29-1 and TRBJ2-3; possibly TRBD1 for D (5 bases). The germline gives CDR1 SQVTM, CDR2 ANQGSEA. V was trimmed by 4 bases and J by 2 bases, leaving 7 bases between them. CDR3 length: 12 residues. CDR3: CSVGQNTDTQYF. CDR3 bases: TGCAGCGTTGGACAGAACACAGATACGCAGTATTTT.

This chain joins TRBV19 and TRBJ2-5, with TRBD1 matching over 9 bases. After removal of 4 bases from V and 5 bases from J, the junction contained 8 bases not matched to a gene. CDR1 and CDR2 (germline): LNHDA, SQIVND (reference sequence). The CDR3 sequence is 15 residues long. The CDR3 DNA reads as TGTGCCAGTAGTAAAGCCGGGACAGGGCGGGAGACCCAGTACTTC. Translated: CASSKAGTGRETQYF.

The gene calls are TRBV14 and TRBJ1-2, with a tentative D call TRBD1 (5 bases). This CDR3 is built from 15 residues. In germline, CDR1 is SGHDN, CDR2 FVKESK. The ends were cut back, 0 bases at V and 2 bases at J, with 10 bases in the middle. This CDR3 reads CASSQDPQGNYGYTF. In DNA form, the CDR3 reads TGTGCCAGCAGCCAAGACCCTCAGGGCAACTATGGCTACACCTTC.

The J gene is TRBJ2-1, the V gene TRBV4-2, with D possibly TRBD2 on 5 matching bases. Trimming pared 4 bases from V and 2 bases from J, leaving 12 bases between. CDR1 and CDR2 from the germline V gene are LGHNA and YNFKEQ. The length of the CDR3 is 15 residues. The CDR3 region has the DNA TGTGCCAGCAGCCGCGGAGGTCGTACCTACAATGAGCAGTTCTTC. This translates into CASSRGGRTYNEQFF.

V usage is TRBV7-9 and J usage is TRBJ2-5; D perhaps matches TRBD1 (5 bases). V was trimmed by 5 bases and J by 4 bases, leaving 17 bases between them. The CDR3 contains 15 residues. CDR1 and CDR2 from the germline V gene are SEHNR and FQNEAQ (reference sequence). The CDR3 sequence: CASSRVEQDPETQYF. In DNA form, the CDR3 reads TGTGCCAGCAGCCGAGTCGAACAGGACCCAGAGACCCAGTACTTC.

This chain joins TRBV27 and TRBJ2-2; D might be TRBD1 (6 bases). CDR1 is MNHEY and CDR2 is SMNVEV in the germline V gene (reference sequence). The CDR3 is 14 residues long. V was trimmed by 5 bases and J by 5 bases, leaving 12 bases between them. The DNA for the CDR3 is TGTGCCAGCAGTACTTACAGGGAAACCGGGGAGCTGTTTTTT. This translates into CASSTYRETGELFF.

This chain connects TRBV11-2 to TRBJ2-7; unclear D gene. There are 14 residues in the CDR3. V was shortened by 5 bases and J by 3 bases, with 14 bases between the two germline ends. CDR1 and CDR2 (germline): SGHAT, FQNNGV. CDR3 nucleotide sequence: TGTGCCAGCAGCCGAACTCTACAGATCTACGAGCAGTACTTC. Its protein is CASSRTLQIYEQYF.

V usage is TRBV11-2 and J usage is TRBJ2-5; 10 bases fit TRBD1. Germline V CDR1 and CDR2: SGHAT, FQNNGV. The junction had 12 bases not matched to a gene; V was cut back by 6 bases and J by 5 bases. The CDR3 is 16 residues long. The CDR3 spells CASSPTTGGGFETQYF. CDR3 bases: TGTGCCAGCAGTCCCACGACAGGGGGCGGTTTCGAGACCCAGTACTTC.

The V call is TRBV5-1, the J call TRBJ2-2; D perhaps matches TRBD1 (6 bases). With 7 bases removed from V and 1 base from J, the gap between germline ends came to 14 bases. The CDR3 has 15 amino acids. Per the germline V gene, CDR1 is SGHRS and CDR2 is YFSETQ. The CDR3 DNA follows: TGCGCCAGCTGGCTGGGGGCCCAGAACACCGGGGAGCTGTTTTTT. Protein: CASWLGAQNTGELFF.

CDR3 in amino acids: CASSVSGGFSEQYF. CDR3 coding DNA: TGTGCCAGCAGCGTTTCAGGGGGTTTCAGCGAGCAGTACTTC. This rearrangement joins TRBV9 to TRBJ2-7, with 7 bases identical to TRBD1. Germline loops: CDR1 SGDLS, CDR2 YYNGEE. This CDR3 has 14 amino acids. V shed 2 bases and J 6 bases; nucleotides not matched to a gene: 8.

The CDR3 nucleotides are TGTGCCAGCAGTTACTCGAATGCAGGGGTAGCCGAAGCTTTCTTT. Amino acid sequence: CASSYSNAGVAEAFF. V gene TRBV6-5 combines with J gene TRBJ1-1; a possible D gene is TRBD1 (6 bases). This CDR3 comprises 15 residues. Germline V gives CDR1 MNHEY, CDR2 SVGAGI. The V gene lost 0 bases and the J gene lost 8 bases, with 16 bases spanning the gap.

The chain recombines TRBV7-6 with TRBJ2-3; TRBD2 matches 14 bases. The length of the CDR3 is 16 residues. Germline V CDR1 and CDR2: SGHVS, FNYEAQ. The J segment lost 2 bases and the V segment lost 4 bases, leaving 2 bases of the junction unmatched. CDR3 region: CASSWTSGGNTDTQYF. The DNA of the CDR3 is TGTGCCAGCAGCTGGACTAGCGGGGGGAACACAGATACGCAGTATTTT.